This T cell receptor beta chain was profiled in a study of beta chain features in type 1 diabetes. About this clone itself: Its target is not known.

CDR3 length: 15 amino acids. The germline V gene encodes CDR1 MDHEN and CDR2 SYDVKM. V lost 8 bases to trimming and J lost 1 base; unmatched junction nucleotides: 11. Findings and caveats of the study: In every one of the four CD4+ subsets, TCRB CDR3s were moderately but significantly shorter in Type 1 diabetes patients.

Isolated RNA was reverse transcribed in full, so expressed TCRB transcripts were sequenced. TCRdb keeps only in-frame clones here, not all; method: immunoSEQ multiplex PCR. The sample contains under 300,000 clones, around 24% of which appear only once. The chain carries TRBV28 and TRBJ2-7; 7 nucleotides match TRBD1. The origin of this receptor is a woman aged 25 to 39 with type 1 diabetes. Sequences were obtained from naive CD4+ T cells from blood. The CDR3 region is CASLPGTARSYEQYF. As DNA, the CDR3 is TGTGCCAGCCTACCCGGGACAGCGCGGTCCTACGAGCAGTACTTC.